Described below is a single TCR beta chain sequence and its context. The specificity of this receptor is unknown. It has no much larger one-base neighbor in the sample; base qualities were not kept. The sample belongs to a study of T-cell memory formation after mild COVID-19 listed by TCRdb under 2021. About the study as a whole: TCR sequence clusters from the two donors were found to be largely donor specific. The cohort was made up of two young adult volunteers, one female and one male, who were previously healthy. Longitudinal TCRalpha and TCRbeta repertoire sequencing tracked T-cell clones expanding and contracting after mild COVID-19 in two donors. The research as a whole found: Balanced CD4/CD8 phenotypes were observed for clones contracting from day 15 to 85, whereas a bias towards CD4+ was observed for a second wave of clones expanding from day 15 to 37. The detection of some responding clones in pre-infection memory suggests that pre-existing cross-reactive memory T cells joined the SARS-CoV-2 response. Contracting CD4+ clones were found mainly in CM and EM memory subsets, while CD8+ clones were enriched in EMRA. The study included only a couple of mild cases, and larger cohorts that include severe cases with pre-infection samples were judged to be necessary. Whether the second-wave clones peaking on day 37 were SARS-CoV-2 specific was not confirmed.

CDR1 and CDR2 are read off the germline V gene as KGHDR and SFDVKD. The CDR3 holds 15 amino acids from the cysteine to the phenylalanine. Only the CDR3 part of the read is kept: 45 bases, read in frame from the first base. Trimming removed 4 bases from V and 4 bases from J, leaving 15 bases between the germline ends. This sample was sequenced with an Illumina NovaSeq 6000. Using 5'RACE with constant-segment primers, TCRalpha and TCRbeta cDNA libraries were constructed, with sample barcodes and unique molecular identifiers added in the process. RNA was extracted from every sample with Trizol reagent. Library amplification was performed in two PCR steps, and a second sample barcode and Illumina TruSeq adapters were introduced in the second step. The libraries were sequenced on an Illumina NovaSeq using 2 x 150 bp paired-end reads. Concerning the study's data processing: The reads were demultiplexed and collapsed into UMI-guided consensus sequences using migec v1.2.7. With mixcr v2.1.11, UMI consensuses were aligned to TRA and TRB V and J templates and assembled into clonotypes. A clonotype was counted as expanded or contracted only if both edgeR and NoisET called the change significant, with noise models trained on biological replicates. For edgeR calls, the thresholds were a false discovery rate-adjusted p below 0.01 and a log2 fold-change of 1. As an exploratory analysis of dynamics, PCA with hierarchical clustering was applied to max-normalized trajectories of the 1000 most abundant clonotypes. Separately sequenced CD4+ and CD8+ repertoires were used to assign the CD4 or CD8 phenotype of responding clones. Through fastp at Q25 and MiXCR, TCRdb rebuilt clones from the public reads, retaining in-frame beta chains. One record per CDR3 amino acid sequence lists the most common genes and DNA. These V and J calls originate from TCRdb's pipeline instead of the authors' own analysis. Across this sample there are about 350,000 distinct CDR3 sequences, with 12% to 15% seen only once. About 24% of the sample rests with the top ten.

Ficoll-Paque density gradient centrifugation was used to isolate PBMCs. The TCR sequence derives from a young man who had mild COVID-19 (a few samples of this study predate the infection). The sample titles of this study are shuffled in the database, so cell type and time point are left out; the donor was told from shared clones. Specimen: PBMCs or a T cell subset sorted from them (not recorded which). The chain links TRBV24-1 with TRBJ2-5; a confident D gene designation cannot be given. For the CDR3, the sequence is CATSDRQGPSETQYF. The nucleotides are TGTGCCACCAGTGACCGACAAGGACCCTCAGAGACCCAGTACTTC.